These T cell receptor beta chains were read from a single sample in a study of T cell repertoires in cytomegalovirus infection. TCRdb reprocessed the reads via MiXCR and lists one record per CDR3 protein. Of roughly 800,000 distinct CDR3 sequences detected, almost 30% appear once; the ten largest clones hold around 12%. Their antigens are not known. The sequencing here drew on cultured CD8+ T cells from PBMCs, taken from culture after CMV antigen stimulation. The source of these receptors is a human donor in good health (CMV status not recorded). Some clones in this sample may be carry-over from other donors' samples. The CDR3 runs from the conserved cysteine through the conserved F or W. A D gene is named only where the DNA matches it firmly. Part of the rows lack a size; the others show once, few, many or a class for expanded clones.

j_call d_call v_call clone_size cdr3_nt cdr3_aa
TRBJ2-7 - TRBV12-5 - TGTGCTAGTGCCCCGGAGATTGCCTACGAGCAGTACTTC CASAPEIAYEQYF
TRBJ1-5 - TRBV7-6 - TGTGCCAGCAGCGGGGCGGGAGATTATAGCAATCAGCCCCAGCATTTT CASSGAGDYSNQPQHF
TRBJ2-3 - TRBV20-1 few TGCAGTGCTACCCGGGACCTACCAGGGCCAGATACGCAGTATTTT CSATRDLPGPDTQYF
TRBJ2-7 - TRBV5-1 - TGCGCCAGCAGCTCCGGAACAACCACAGGCACCGAGCAGTACTTC CASSSGTTTGTEQYF
TRBJ2-5 TRBD2 TRBV24-1 - TGTGCCACCAGTGCCCCAGCGGGGGGGCCGGGGACCCAGTACTTC CATSAPAGGPGTQYF
TRBJ2-1 TRBD1 TRBV7-7 many TGTGCTAGCAGCTTAGGACAGGACAATGAGCAGTTCTTC CASSLGQDNEQFF
TRBJ2-3 TRBD2 TRBV6-4 few TGTGCCAGCAGTGTTGGACTAGGCTTAGCAGATACGCAGTATTTT CASSVGLGLADTQYF
TRBJ2-5 - TRBV4-1 - TGCGCCAGCAGCCAAAGCCCAGGATCTAAAGAGACCCAGTACTTC CASSQSPGSKETQYF
TRBJ1-2 - TRBV19 few TGTGCCAGTAGTGAGGGGTTTCGCGGCTACACCTTC CASSEGFRGYTF
TRBJ2-1 - TRBV27 - TGTGCCAGCAGTTGGGCTAGCCACAATGAGCAGTTCTTC CASSWASHNEQFF
TRBJ2-1 TRBD2 TRBV7-9 few TGTGCCAGCAGCCCGACTAGCGGGGGGGGGTATGAGCAGTTCTTC CASSPTSGGGYEQFF
TRBJ1-1 TRBD1 TRBV7-9 few TGTGCCAGCAGCTTAGCTCGGGAGACAGGGTGGTTCACTGAAGCTTTCTTT CASSLARETGWFTEAFF
TRBJ1-1 - TRBV7-2 many TGTGCCAGCAGCACATACTCCGGGCGGAACACTGAAGCTTTCTTT CASSTYSGRNTEAFF
TRBJ2-2 - TRBV6-5 - TGTGCCAGCAGTTACTCGCGTCGGTACTTGGACACCGGGGAGCTGTTTTTT CASSYSRRYLDTGELFF
TRBJ2-1 TRBD1 TRBV24-1 - TGTGCCACCAGTGATAGTACCGGGACAGGTTCCCGTTTTAGGTTCTTC CATSDSTGTGSRFRFF
TRBJ2-7 - TRBV5-1 few TGCGCCAGCAGCTTGCCCGGATCGGCCGAGCAGTACTTC CASSLPGSAEQYF
TRBJ1-2 - TRBV14 few TGTGCCAGCAGCCCTACGAGGTTTTTTGGCTACACCTTC CASSPTRFFGYTF
TRBJ1-4 - TRBV20-1 - TGCAGTGCCCCCCGGGAAAAACTGTTTTTT CSAPREKLFF
TRBJ1-2 - TRBV7-6 - TGTGCCAGCAGCTTAGCGGGGGATAAGAACTATGGCTACACCTTC CASSLAGDKNYGYTF
TRBJ1-2 - TRBV27 few TGTGCCAGCAGCGGTTCCAGGTTAAACTATGGCTACACCTTC CASSGSRLNYGYTF
TRBJ2-3 - TRBV24-1 few TGTGCCACCAGTGAAGCAGGAAGGGCCACAGATACGCAGTATTTT CATSEAGRATDTQYF
TRBJ1-3 - TRBV5-6 few TGTGCCAGCAGTGGGTCTGGGTATGGGAATGGAAACACCATATATTTT CASSGSGYGNGNTIYF
TRBJ2-1 TRBD2 TRBV6-6 few TGTGCCAGCAGTTACTTTAGCGGGGGGCCGTACAATGAGCAGTTCTTC CASSYFSGGPYNEQFF
TRBJ1-5 - TRBV27 few TGTGCCAGCAGTTTAACCAGGGGAGATCAGCCCCAGCATTTT CASSLTRGDQPQHF
TRBJ2-7 - TRBV27 few TGTGCCAGCAGTCCCACAGGTCTTGACTACGAGCAGTACTTC CASSPTGLDYEQYF
TRBJ1-2 - TRBV4-1 - TGCGCCAGCAGCCAACAGGGTTCGGGTGGCTACACCTTC CASSQQGSGGYTF
TRBJ2-7 - TRBV28 - TGTGCCAGCAGTTGGGTCAGATCAGTCGCCTACGAGCAGTACTTC CASSWVRSVAYEQYF
TRBJ1-5 - TRBV19 few TGTGCCAGTATAAGGGCAGTGGGCAATCAGCCCCAGCATTTT CASIRAVGNQPQHF
TRBJ2-7 - TRBV5-3 once TGTGCCAGCAGCCGACAGGGAGGCGCTTCGGACTACGAGCAGTACTTC CASSRQGGASDYEQYF
TRBJ2-1 - TRBV12-3/TRBV12-4 - TGTGCCAGCAGTTTCAACAGGGTTAATGAGCAGTTCTTC CASSFNRVNEQFF
TRBJ1-1 - TRBV4-1 - TGCGCCAGCAGCCAAGTGGTCGGAGAGAACACTGAAGCTTTCTTT CASSQVVGENTEAFF
TRBJ2-2 TRBD1 TRBV7-9 - TGTGCCAGCAGACCCGGGACAGACACCGGGGAGCTGTTTTTT CASRPGTDTGELFF
TRBJ2-2 - TRBV7-9 - TGTGCCAGCAGCCCCTCGTCCCCGAACACCGGGGAGCTGTTTTTT CASSPSSPNTGELFF
TRBJ2-1 TRBD2 TRBV11-3 many TGTGCCAGCAGCTTAGGCAGCGGGATATACAATGAGCAGTTCTTC CASSLGSGIYNEQFF
TRBJ1-2 - TRBV7-2 few TGTGCCAGCAGCTTAACATCCGTAGCTAACTATGGCTACACCTTC CASSLTSVANYGYTF
TRBJ2-3 TRBD2 TRBV7-9 many TGTGCCAGCAGCTTAGTGCTTCGACTAGCGGGGGCCCGATCTAATTCCACAGATACGCAGTATTTT CASSLVLRLAGARSNSTDTQYF
TRBJ2-3 - TRBV7-8 few TGTGCCAGCAGCACCTCCGGGACGGGGTGGACAGATACGCAGTATTTT CASSTSGTGWTDTQYF
TRBJ1-1 - TRBV3-1 few TGTGCCAGCAGCCAAGAAGCTCTAGGCGGAACTGAAGCTTTCTTT CASSQEALGGTEAFF
TRBJ1-3 - TRBV15 few TGTGCCACCGTCGGACAGAGCTCTGGAAACACCATATATTTT CATVGQSSGNTIYF
TRBJ2-1 TRBD1 TRBV7-2 many TGTGCCAGCAGCTCAGACAGGGGAACCTACAATGAGCAGTTCTTC CASSSDRGTYNEQFF
TRBJ2-3 TRBD1 TRBV11-2 few TGTGCCAGCAGCCACGGGACAGGGTTGGGCACAGATACGCAGTATTTT CASSHGTGLGTDTQYF
TRBJ1-1 - TRBV20-1 few TGCAGTGCTAACGACGTCCGAATGAACACTGAAGCTTTCTTT CSANDVRMNTEAFF
TRBJ2-3 - TRBV4-3 - TGCGCCAGCAGCCAAGGAGAAGGCTTGGATACGCAGTATTTT CASSQGEGLDTQYF
TRBJ2-2 - TRBV7-2 few TGTGCCAGCAGCCTAGCCCTCGGGACACTTAACACCGGGGAGCTGTTTTTT CASSLALGTLNTGELFF
TRBJ2-2 - TRBV19 few TGTGCCAGTAGTATAGAGTACCAGACTTACACCGGGGAGCTGTTTTTT CASSIEYQTYTGELFF
TRBJ2-7 - TRBV5-6 - TGTGCCAGCAGCGCCGACTTGCAAAGCTCCTACGAGCAGTACTTC CASSADLQSSYEQYF